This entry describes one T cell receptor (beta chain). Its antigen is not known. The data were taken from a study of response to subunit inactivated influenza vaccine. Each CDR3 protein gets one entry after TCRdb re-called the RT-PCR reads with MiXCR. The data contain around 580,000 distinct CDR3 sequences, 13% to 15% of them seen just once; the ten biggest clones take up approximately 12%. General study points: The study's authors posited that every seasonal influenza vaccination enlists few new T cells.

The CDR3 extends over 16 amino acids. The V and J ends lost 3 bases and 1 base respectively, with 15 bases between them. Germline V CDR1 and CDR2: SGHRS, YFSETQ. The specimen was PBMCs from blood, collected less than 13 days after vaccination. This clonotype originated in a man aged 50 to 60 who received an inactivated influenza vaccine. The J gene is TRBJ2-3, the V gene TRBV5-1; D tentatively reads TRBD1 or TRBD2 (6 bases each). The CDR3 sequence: CASSSTGRSGTDTQYF. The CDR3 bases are TGCGCCAGCAGCTCCACAGGGAGGTCGGGCACAGATACGCAGTATTTT.